The entry that follows covers one T cell receptor (delta chain) sequence. Its target is not known. The data belong to a study of Vδ1+ human thymocytes. Study findings and constraints: Thymic TRG and TRD repertoires appeared highly polyclonal. Around 18% of thymic delta-chain sequences were Vdelta2, with few Vdelta3, unlike blood Vdelta1+ controls.

Unmatched junction bases numbered 6, after V lost 4 bases and J lost 3 bases. The CDR3 consists of 15 residues. CDR1 and CDR2 from the germline V gene are TSWWSYY and QGS. RNA was extracted from the cells and then reverse transcribed. Multiplex PCR used pooled V-gene forward primers and a constant-region reverse primer to amplify CDR3s. TCRdb applied CATT to the multiplex PCR reads for clone calling. The sample consists of 45,000 to 60,000 delta-chain clones, less than 20% of them appearing once. What was sequenced was Vdelta1+ gamma-delta thymocytes from the thymus. Specified subset: FACS-sorted CD3+ TCRalphabeta- TCRVdelta1+ TCRVdelta2- thymocytes. V is TRDV1 and J is TRDJ1, with 9 positions matching TRDD3. This receptor was obtained from a boy less than two years old who had congenital heart surgery. CDR3 amino acids: CALGVRRGYADKLIF. The CDR3 DNA sequence: TGTGCTCTTGGGGTCCGGCGGGGATACGCCGATAAACTCATCTTT.